Listed below are T cell receptor beta chains from one sample, sequenced in a study of T-cell reconstitution after alpha-beta-depleted transplantation in children. TCRdb re-called the PCR reads with MiXCR, one entry per CDR3 protein. Here the sample spans 900,000 or so distinct CDR3 sequences, roughly 15% being singletons. The sequenced sample was PBMCs, mostly from graft donor cells, obtained 360 days after TCRalphabeta/CD19-depleted stem cell transplant. The source of these receptors is a male patient between 5 and 17 years old who had a stem cell transplant for acute lymphoblastic leukemia, so the T cells may come from the graft donor. The CDR3 runs from the conserved cysteine through the conserved F or W. Fields, in order: J gene, clone size, V gene, CDR3 protein. The size field is filled for only some rows; it gives once, few, many or a size class.

TRBJ2-7 | . | TRBV7-8 | CASSLAGGAGGLLYEQYF
TRBJ2-1 | . | TRBV10-3 | CAISESDYNEQFF
TRBJ2-7 | . | TRBV20-1 | CSASLREPYEQYF
TRBJ2-5 | many | TRBV24-1 | CATSDPGTSWWETQYF
TRBJ1-5 | few | TRBV5-6 | CASSLGGSGRPQHF
TRBJ1-4 | . | TRBV2 | CASSHGNLRTGSNEKLFF
TRBJ2-1 | few | TRBV5-1 | CATRKEVSGDRNNEQFF
TRBJ1-4 | few | TRBV7-6 | CASSFRGRLNEKLFF
TRBJ2-1 | . | TRBV29-1 | CSVPQTGGREQFF
TRBJ1-5 | . | TRBV20-1 | CSARVLGGYSNQPQHF
TRBJ2-7 | few | TRBV20-1 | CSAMSLAGGWGQYF
TRBJ2-1 | few | TRBV20-1 | CSARIWGGYNEQFF
TRBJ2-6 | many | TRBV5-1 | CASSLHGPNSGANVLTF
TRBJ2-3 | few | TRBV23-1 | CASTGYRTLPLTGTDTQYF
TRBJ2-4 | many | TRBV5-6 | CASSLVKNIQYF
TRBJ2-5 | few | TRBV27 | CASRLAGRETQYF
TRBJ2-5 | many | TRBV29-1 | CSVDSSALRRTQYF
TRBJ2-7 | . | TRBV5-1 | CASSFDTGSNSYEQYF
TRBJ1-6 | . | TRBV20-1 | CSAKDRVYNSPLHF
TRBJ1-1 | few | TRBV5-1 | CASYLTAGNTEAFF
TRBJ2-3 | few | TRBV4-1 | CASSQSITGSPRDTQYF
TRBJ2-1 | few | TRBV5-6 | CASSPRGASYEQFF
TRBJ2-7 | few | TRBV7-6 | CASSLAGTSGSSEQYF
TRBJ2-1 | . | TRBV12-3/TRBV12-4 | CASRLVEENEQFF
TRBJ2-7 | few | TRBV4-1 | CASSQDPQSDEQYF
TRBJ2-6 | . | TRBV7-3 | CASSPTARDRYSGANVLTF
TRBJ2-7 | . | TRBV19 | CASSTGTGVGEQYF
TRBJ2-2 | few | TRBV7-8 | CASSSLAGEAGELFF
TRBJ1-4 | . | TRBV18 | CASSTLTGTNEKLFF
TRBJ2-1 | . | TRBV7-8 | CASSPRTVYRYNEQFF